This T cell receptor (beta chain) comes out of a study of control samples from healthy donors and cancer patients. The CDR3 spans 15 residues. CDR1 MNHEY and CDR2 SMNVEV come from the germline V gene (reference sequence). Trimming cost V 2 bases and J 2 bases, with 12 bases left between them. Generated by immunoSEQ multiplex PCR, the TCRdb table keeps only in-frame clones and is missing some. In the table there are about 84,000 clones, more than 65% of which are singletons. This clonotype was obtained from a man in his 60s with head and neck cancer. V and J are TRBV27 and TRBJ1-2, with D unresolved. The sample taken for sequencing was PBMCs. The CDR3 DNA is TGTGCCAGCAGTTTAATTCCGGGATTGAACTATGGCTACACCTTC. Amino acids: CASSLIPGLNYGYTF.